Listed here are 17 T cell receptor beta chains from one sample, sequenced in a study of control samples from healthy donors and cancer patients. The table came from immunoSEQ multiplex PCR; TCRdb's copy has only in-frame clones and leaves some out. In the table there are fewer than 120,000 clones, 88% of which are singletons. Sequences were obtained from PBMCs. The receptors come from a woman aged 55-69 years with lung cancer.

The chain uses TRBV18 and TRBJ2-7; the D call may be TRBD1 or TRBD2 (7 bases each). V was trimmed by 3 bases and J by 3 bases, leaving 15 bases between them. CDR3 size: 15 residues. Germline CDR1 is KGHSH and CDR2 is LQKENI. The CDR3 loop is CASSPSAGGDYEQYF. The CDR3 DNA sequence: TGTGCCAGCTCACCGTCGGCAGGGGGGGACTACGAGCAGTACTTC.

The rearrangement joins TRBV19 to TRBJ2-5; 8 bases match TRBD2. V was pared by 3 bases and J by 4 bases, with 13 bases of the junction left unmatched. Germline CDR1 LNHDA, CDR2 SQIVND (reference sequence). The CDR3 sequence is 17 residues long. CDR3 residues: CASSMSSGGVGLETQYF. CDR3 nucleotide sequence: TGTGCCAGTAGTATGAGTTCGGGGGGGGTTGGATTAGAGACCCAGTACTTC. Filled out from reference TRBV19 and TRBJ2-5, the complete variable domain reads DGGITQSPKYLFRKEGQNVTLSCEQNLNHDAMYWYRQDPGQGLRLIYYSQIVNDFQKGDIAEGYSVSREKKESFPLTVTSAQKNPTAFYLCASSMSSGGVGLETQYFGPGTRLLVL.

This clone has only one observation. The chain is built from TRBV7-9 and TRBJ1-2; no clear D. Trimming cost V 1 base and J 8 bases, with 5 bases left between them. The CDR3 has 11 residues. Germline CDR1 and CDR2: SEHNR and FQNEAQ (reference sequence). The CDR3 is CASSLVGGYTF. CDR3 coding DNA: TGTGCCAGCAGCTTAGTAGGCGGCTACACCTTC.

This clone was detected only a few times. The chain is built from TRBV7-8 and TRBJ2-7, with D hard to call. The germline V and J ends were trimmed by 1 base and 2 bases, with 9 bases remaining between them. The V gene's germline CDR1 is SGHVS and CDR2 FQNEAQ. This CDR3 comprises 14 residues. CDR3 protein: CASSLESMPYEQYF. As DNA, the CDR3 is TGTGCCAGCAGCTTAGAGAGTATGCCCTACGAGCAGTACTTC.

This chain uses TRBV7-8 with TRBJ2-7; the D call may be TRBD1 or TRBD2 (5 bases each). V was trimmed by 3 bases and J by 3 bases, leaving 15 bases between them. The CDR3 runs 15 residues. From germline, CDR1 is SGHVS and CDR2 FQNEAQ. The DNA of the CDR3 is TGTGCCAGCAGCTTGACGGACACGGGGATCTACGAGCAGTACTTC. The encoded protein is CASSLTDTGIYEQYF.

The chain employs TRBV5-6 and TRBJ1-1; D unclear. Germline CDR1 is SGHDT and CDR2 is YYEEEE. This CDR3 contains 13 residues. The ends were cut back, 7 bases at V and 1 base at J, with 11 bases in the middle. The CDR3 region is CASRREGNTEAFF. CDR3 nucleotides: TGTGCCAGCCGAAGGGAGGGGAACACTGAAGCTTTCTTT.

The chain is built from TRBV5-1 and TRBJ1-1; a possible D gene is TRBD1 (5 bases). V was clipped by 0 bases and J by 4 bases, with 13 bases between them. Germline V lookup: CDR1 SGHRS, CDR2 YFSETQ. The CDR3 consists of 15 residues. CDR3 nucleotide sequence: TGCGCCAGCAGCTTGGAAGGTGGGGCCGGCACTGAAGCTTTCTTT. Translating gives CASSLEGGAGTEAFF.

This clone was counted once. V gene TRBV2 combines with J gene TRBJ1-5; a weak D match, TRBD1 (5 bases). CDR1 SNHLY and CDR2 FYNNEI come from the germline V gene. The CDR3 is 13 residues long. V was pared by 4 bases and J by 3 bases, with 7 bases between. CDR3: CASSGGFNQPQHF. The CDR3 DNA sequence: TGTGCCAGCAGTGGGGGGTTCAATCAGCCCCAGCATTTT.

The chain employs TRBV29-1 and TRBJ2-7; a weak D match, TRBD2 (5 bases). Trimming removed 5 bases from V and 4 bases from J, with 15 bases in between. Germline CDR1 and CDR2: SQVTM and ANQGSEA. The CDR3 contains 13 residues. The CDR3 region is CSVQVDWNYEQYF. The CDR3, as DNA: TGCAGCGTTCAAGTGGACTGGAATTACGAGCAGTACTTC.

This chain joins TRBV3-1 (or the pseudogene TRBV3-2) and TRBJ2-5, with D possibly matching TRBD2 (6 bases). Germline V gene sequence: CDR1 LGHDT, CDR2 YNNKEL (reference sequence). The CDR3 contains 14 residues. V dropped 3 bases and J dropped 5 bases, with 13 bases sitting between them. The CDR3 bases are TGTGCCAGCAGCCATGCCGGGGGAGCGGAGACCCAGTACTTC. Translated, it gives CASSHAGGAETQYF.

The chain joins TRBV3-1 (or the pseudogene TRBV3-2) to TRBJ2-7, with D unresolved. Germline V gene sequence: CDR1 LGHDT, CDR2 YNNKEL (reference sequence). CDR3 length: 14 amino acids. Trimming shortened V by 1 base and J by 3 bases, and 10 bases separated the two germline ends. CDR3 nucleotides: TGTGCCAGCAGCCAAGGAGGCAGACTCTACGAGCAGTACTTC. As protein: CASSQGGRLYEQYF.

This chain joins TRBV19 and TRBJ1-2; D unclear. The CDR3 sequence is 13 residues long. The ends were cut back, 6 bases at V and 6 bases at J, with 14 bases in the middle. CDR1 and CDR2 (germline): LNHDA, SQIVND (reference sequence). The CDR3 bases are TGTGCCAGTAGCACCGGAAAGGGTCATGGCTACACCTTC. Its translation is CASSTGKGHGYTF.

J is TRBJ2-5 and V is TRBV6-6; D call uncertain. V gave up 4 bases and J gave up 0 bases, with 12 bases separating them. This CDR3 spans 15 amino acids. The germline V gene has CDR1 MNHNY and CDR2 SVGAGI (reference sequence). CDR3 sequence: CASSSLLSYQETQYF. CDR3 DNA: TGTGCCAGCAGTTCCCTATTATCGTACCAAGAGACCCAGTACTTC.

The chain uses TRBV2 and TRBJ1-6; D is undetermined. CDR3 size: 16 residues. The germline gives CDR1 SNHLY, CDR2 FYNNEI. The V end lost 3 bases, the J end lost 7 bases, and 16 bases lay between the germline ends. The CDR3 DNA is TGTGCCAGCAGTGATATTTATCGGAGGTCGAATTCACCCCTCCACTTT. It encodes CASSDIYRRSNSPLHF.

V usage is TRBV30 and J usage is TRBJ1-6; D call uncertain. V was clipped by 0 bases and J by 6 bases, with 18 bases between them. CDR3 size: 17 residues. Germline V gives CDR1 GTSNPN, CDR2 SVGIG (reference sequence). The DNA of the CDR3 is TGTGCCTGGAGTGTACTAAGCCGGCAGATCCCTAATTCACCCCTCCACTTT. Protein: CAWSVLSRQIPNSPLHF.

The chain carries TRBV10-3 and TRBJ1-6; no definite D call. The length of the CDR3 is 13 residues. Germline V gene data show CDR1 as ENHRY and CDR2 as SYGVKD. V was pared by 9 bases and J by 8 bases, with 14 bases between. The CDR3 bases are TGTGCCATGGGTCAACCAGGCCATTCACCCCTCCACTTT. Translation gives CAMGQPGHSPLHF.

The chain is built from TRBV7-9 and TRBJ1-2; D uncertain. Per the germline V gene, CDR1 is SEHNR and CDR2 is FQNEAQ (reference sequence). Deletions cut 5 bases from V and 1 base from J, with 17 bases between. This CDR3 region has 16 residues. This CDR3 reads CASSPVYGSDNYGYTF. The DNA of the CDR3 is TGTGCCAGCAGCCCCGTCTATGGCAGCGATAACTATGGCTACACCTTC. Based on the CDR3 plus reference TRBV7-9 and TRBJ1-2, the full variable domain is DTGVSQNPRHKITKRGQNVTFRCDPISEHNRLYWYRQTLGQGPEFLTYFQNEAQLEKSRLLSDRFSAERPKGSFSTLEIQRTEQGDSAMYLCASSPVYGSDNYGYTFGSGTRLTVV.